Reported below is one T cell receptor (beta chain). As yet, its antigen is unknown. The record originates from a study of T cells expressing NK-cell markers. TCRdb reanalyzed the 5' RACE reads and collapses them to one entry per CDR3 protein, without DNA. The table counts roughly 390,000 distinct CDR3 sequences; over 8.5% lies in the top ten. Per the germline V gene, CDR1 is MNHNS and CDR2 is SASEGT. The CDR3 is 19 residues long. General study findings and limits: Six donors carried dominant NKG2C+ clonotypes that made up about 1.0-7.5% of their CD8+ T cells. Uncertainty persisted over the HCMV specificity of expanded NKG2C+ T cell clones.

The sequenced sample was blood T cells: a sorted CD56 or NKG2C T cell subset, CD4+ or CD8+ T cells, or bulk PBMC T cells (not recorded which). This receptor was identified in a woman in her forties or fifties in good health. The chain combines TRBV6-1 with TRBJ2-3; TCRdb outputs TRBD1, but without DNA this stays unchecked. CDR3 region: CASSPLKGLAGPSTDTQYF.